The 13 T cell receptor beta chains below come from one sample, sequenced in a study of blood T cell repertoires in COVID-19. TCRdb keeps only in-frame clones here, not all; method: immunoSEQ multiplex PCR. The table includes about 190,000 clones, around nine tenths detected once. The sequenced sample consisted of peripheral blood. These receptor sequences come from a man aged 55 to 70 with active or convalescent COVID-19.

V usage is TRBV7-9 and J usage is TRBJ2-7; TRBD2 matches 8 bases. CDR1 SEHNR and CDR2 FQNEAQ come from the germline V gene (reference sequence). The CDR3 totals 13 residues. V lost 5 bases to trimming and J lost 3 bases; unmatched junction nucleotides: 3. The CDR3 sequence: CASSRGGNYEQYF. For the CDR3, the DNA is TGTGCCAGCAGCCGCGGGGGGAACTACGAGCAGTACTTC.

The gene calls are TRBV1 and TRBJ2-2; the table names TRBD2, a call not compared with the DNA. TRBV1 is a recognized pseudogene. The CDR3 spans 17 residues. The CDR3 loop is CTSSPDLDYLNTGELFF. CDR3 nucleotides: TGCACCAGCAGCCCCGATCTCGACTACCTAAACACCGGGGAGCTGTTTTTT.

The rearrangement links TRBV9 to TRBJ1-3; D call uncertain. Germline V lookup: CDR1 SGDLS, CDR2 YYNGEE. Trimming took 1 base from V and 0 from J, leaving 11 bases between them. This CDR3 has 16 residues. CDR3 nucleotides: TGTGCCAGCAGCGTAAGCTCATTGAGCTCTGGAAACACCATATATTTT. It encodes CASSVSSLSSGNTIYF.

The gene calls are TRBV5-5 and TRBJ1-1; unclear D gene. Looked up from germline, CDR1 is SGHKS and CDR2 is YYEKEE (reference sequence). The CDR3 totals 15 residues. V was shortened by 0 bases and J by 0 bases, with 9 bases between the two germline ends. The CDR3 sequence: CASSLGPQMNTEAFF. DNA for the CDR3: TGTGCCAGCAGCTTGGGCCCCCAGATGAACACTGAAGCTTTCTTT.

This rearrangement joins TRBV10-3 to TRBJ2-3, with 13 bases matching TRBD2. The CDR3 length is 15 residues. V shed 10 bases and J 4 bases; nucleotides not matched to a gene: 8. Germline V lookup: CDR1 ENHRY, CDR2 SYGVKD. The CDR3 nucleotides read TGTGCCACCGGAACTAGCGGGGGGGCCCCAGATACGCAGTATTTT. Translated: CATGTSGGAPDTQYF.

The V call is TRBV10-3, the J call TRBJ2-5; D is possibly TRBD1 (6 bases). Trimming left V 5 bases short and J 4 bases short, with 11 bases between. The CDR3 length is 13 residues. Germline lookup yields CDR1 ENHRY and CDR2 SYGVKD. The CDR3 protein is CAISPTGTETQYF. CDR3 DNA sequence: TGTGCCATCAGTCCCACAGGGACAGAGACCCAGTACTTC.

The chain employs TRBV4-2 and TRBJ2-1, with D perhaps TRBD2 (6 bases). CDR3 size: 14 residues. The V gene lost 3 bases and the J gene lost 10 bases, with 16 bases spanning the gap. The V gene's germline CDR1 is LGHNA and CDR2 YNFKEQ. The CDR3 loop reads CASSQTSRGEEQFF. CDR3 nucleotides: TGTGCCAGCAGCCAGACTAGTAGAGGAGAAGAGCAGTTCTTC.

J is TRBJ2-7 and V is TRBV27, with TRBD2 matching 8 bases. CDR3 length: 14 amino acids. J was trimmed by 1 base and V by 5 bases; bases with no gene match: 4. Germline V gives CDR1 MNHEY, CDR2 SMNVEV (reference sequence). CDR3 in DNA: TGTGCCAGCAGTGCTACTAGCGGATCCTACGAGCAGTACTTC. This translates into CASSATSGSYEQYF.

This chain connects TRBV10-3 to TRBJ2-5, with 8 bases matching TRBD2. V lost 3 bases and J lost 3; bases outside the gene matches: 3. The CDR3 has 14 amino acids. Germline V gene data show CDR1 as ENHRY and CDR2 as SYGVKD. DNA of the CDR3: TGTGCCATCAGTGACCATAGCGGGAAAGAGACCCAGTACTTC. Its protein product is CAISDHSGKETQYF.

CDR3 nucleotide sequence: TGTGCCAGCAGTTGGGCGGGGGTGAACACTGAAGCTTTCTTT. It translates to CASSWAGVNTEAFF. The chain joins TRBV6-5 to TRBJ1-1, with D maybe TRBD1 (5 bases). Germline V CDR1 and CDR2: MNHEY, SVGAGI. Trimming took off 4 bases at V and 0 bases at J, with 9 bases between the two ends. CDR3 size: 14 residues.

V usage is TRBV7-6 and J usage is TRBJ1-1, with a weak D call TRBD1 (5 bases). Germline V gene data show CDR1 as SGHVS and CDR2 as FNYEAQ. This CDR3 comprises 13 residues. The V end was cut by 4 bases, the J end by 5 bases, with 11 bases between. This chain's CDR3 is CASSWAGGTEAFF. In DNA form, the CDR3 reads TGTGCCAGCAGCTGGGCGGGGGGGACTGAAGCTTTCTTT.

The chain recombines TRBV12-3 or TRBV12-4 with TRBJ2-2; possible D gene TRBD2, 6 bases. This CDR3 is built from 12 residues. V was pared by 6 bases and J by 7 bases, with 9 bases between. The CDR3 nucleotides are TGTGCCAGCAGCCCGGGGGTCGGGGAGCTGTTTTTT. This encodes CASSPGVGELFF.

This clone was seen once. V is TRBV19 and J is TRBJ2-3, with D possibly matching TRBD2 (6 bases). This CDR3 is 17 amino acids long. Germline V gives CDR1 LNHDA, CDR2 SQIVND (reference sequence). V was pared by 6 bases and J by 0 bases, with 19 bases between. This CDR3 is CASSPWGTDPSTDTQYF. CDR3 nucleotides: TGTGCCAGTAGCCCTTGGGGGACTGACCCTAGCACAGATACGCAGTATTTT.